The 7 T cell receptor beta chains in this list originate from one sample, sequenced in a study of shared clonotypes between healthy human individuals. Here immunoSEQ multiplex PCR was the method, and the copy in TCRdb shows in-frame clones only, minus some. This table holds approximately 1,000,000 clones, around 82% found once. Source material: memory CD4+ T cells from PBMCs. Subset: CD45RA-negative fraction. Receptors were obtained from a man between 18 and 35 years old in good health. Some clones in this sample may be carry-over from other donors' samples.

This clone has more than one count but fewer than ten. The J gene is TRBJ2-4, the V gene TRBV19; TRBD1 is a possible D gene (6 bases). Looked up from germline, CDR1 is LNHDA and CDR2 is SQIVND (reference sequence). This CDR3 has 13 residues. Trimming removed 3 bases from V and 7 bases from J, with 10 bases in between. CDR3 sequence: CASSISQGNIQYF. CDR3 sequence (DNA): TGTGCCAGTAGTATCAGCCAGGGGAACATTCAGTACTTC.

This clone has a handful of counts. The V call is TRBV28, the J call TRBJ2-2, with D perhaps matching TRBD2 (5 bases). Trimming took off 5 bases at V and 7 bases at J, with 11 bases between the two ends. The CDR3 is made up of 13 amino acids. Per the germline V gene, CDR1 is MDHEN and CDR2 is SYDVKM. The DNA for the CDR3 is TGTGCCAGCAGTACTAGGGCAATCGGGGAGCTGTTTTTT. It specifies CASSTRAIGELFF. The full variable domain, its missing parts supplied by reference TRBV28 and TRBJ2-2, is DVKVTQSSRYLVKRTGEKVFLECVQDMDHENMFWYRQDPGLGLRLIYFSYDVKMKEKGDIPEGYSVSREKKERFSLILESASTNQTSMYLCASSTRAIGELFFGEGSRLTVL.

The chain employs TRBV29-1 and TRBJ2-5, with 13 positions matching TRBD2. Germline assignment: CDR1 SQVTM and CDR2 ANQGSEA. This CDR3 is built from 15 residues. V was clipped by 6 bases and J by 4 bases; unmatched bases: 8. This chain's CDR3 is CSVPGLAGNGETQYF. In DNA, the CDR3 is TGCAGCGTCCCGGGACTAGCGGGAAATGGAGAGACCCAGTACTTC.

The chain couples TRBV30 to TRBJ2-1; 9 bases fit TRBD2. Per the germline V gene, CDR1 is GTSNPN and CDR2 is SVGIG (reference sequence). V lost 1 base and J lost 9; bases outside the gene matches: 1. The CDR3 runs 12 residues. CDR3 coding DNA: TGTGCCTGGAGTGGTAGCGGGAGTGAGCAGTTCTTC. It yields the protein CAWSGSGSEQFF.

The chain is built from TRBV6-1 and TRBJ1-5; 10 bases map to TRBD1. The CDR3 is 15 amino acids. Looked up from germline, CDR1 is MNHNS and CDR2 is SASEGT. The V segment lost 8 bases and the J segment 5 bases; nucleotides outside the gene matches: 9. The CDR3 is CASRRGTGDYQPQHF. DNA for the CDR3: TGTGCCAGCCGAAGAGGGACAGGGGATTATCAGCCCCAGCATTTT.

This clone has more than one count but fewer than ten. The genes are TRBV14 and TRBJ2-5, with D possibly matching TRBD1 (6 bases). CDR1 is SGHDN, CDR2 FVKESK, per germline. CDR3 length: 14 residues. Trimming took off 2 bases at V and 1 base at J, with 8 bases between the two ends. CDR3 loop: CASSQRTVQETQYF. The CDR3 DNA follows: TGTGCCAGCAGCCAACGGACAGTCCAAGAGACCCAGTACTTC.

Regarding this clone: Other DNA sequences of this sample code for an identical CDR3. The chain combines TRBV2 with TRBJ2-7; 9 bases align to TRBD1. From germline, CDR1 is SNHLY and CDR2 FYNNEI. With 6 bases clipped from V and 4 bases from J, the junction kept 4 bases outside the gene matches. CDR3 length equals 13 residues. CDR3 region: CASRGQGPYEQYF. The CDR3 DNA follows: TGTGCCAGCAGGGGACAGGGCCCGTACGAGCAGTACTTC.